One and the same sample provided the 18 T cell receptor beta chains below, sequenced in a study of cytotoxic CD8 clonotypes in ibrutinib-treated CLL. The protocol was immunoSEQ multiplex PCR, while the TCRdb copy is restricted to in-frame clones and leaves out a portion. The table shows under 200,000 clones, with 84% occurring only once. The sample consisted of PBMCs, taken after 24 months of ibrutinib treatment. These receptors were collected from a human donor with chronic lymphocytic leukemia.

The rearrangement joins TRBV28 to TRBJ1-4; a weak D match, TRBD1 (5 bases). The CDR3 spans 14 residues. Germline-derived CDR1 and CDR2 are MDHEN and SYDVKM. Between the trimmed V and J ends, which lost 11 bases and 4 bases, there was a span of 17 bases. CDR3 sequence (DNA): TGTGCCTCCCGAAGCCCGAGGGGTAATGAAAAACTGTTTTTT. Protein sequence: CASRSPRGNEKLFF.

This chain links TRBV15 with TRBJ1-2; no definite D call. The CDR3 runs to 15 residues. Germline V CDR1 and CDR2: LNHNV, YYDKDF (reference sequence). V lost 0 bases and J lost 4, with 12 bases in between. The CDR3, as DNA: TGTGCCACCAGCAGAGAGACCCGAGACTCCTATGGCTACACCTTC. Its protein product is CATSRETRDSYGYTF. The complete variable domain, with remaining parts taken from reference TRBV15 and TRBJ1-2, reads DAMVIQNPRYQVTQFGKPVTLSCSQTLNHNVMYWYQQKSSQAPKLLFHYYDKDFNNEADTPDNFQSRRPNTSFCFLDIRSPGLGDTAMYLCATSRETRDSYGYTFGSGTRLTVV.

CDR3 sequence: CASSLAAGGLQETQYF. DNA of the CDR3: TGTGCCAGCAGCTTAGCGGCGGGGGGCCTCCAAGAGACCCAGTACTTC. This chain uses TRBV11-2 with TRBJ2-5, with 8 bases aligning to TRBD2. V dropped 1 base and J dropped 1; count of bases not matched to a gene: 5. This CDR3 has 16 residues. Germline values: CDR1 SGHAT, CDR2 FQNNGV.

The DNA of the CDR3 is TGTGCCTGGAGGCCCCCAGGGGGCGCACTCGAGCAGTACTTC. Protein product: CAWRPPGGALEQYF. This sequence joins TRBV30 and TRBJ2-7, with 8 bases lining up with TRBD1. The CDR3 runs 14 residues. The trim removed 3 bases at V and 6 bases at J, leaving 10 bases unmatched. Germline V CDR1 and CDR2: GTSNPN, SVGIG (reference sequence).

The chain combines TRBV29-1 with TRBJ1-2; D not resolved. CDR3 length equals 13 residues. Trimming pared 4 bases from V and 6 bases from J, leaving 15 bases between. Germline-derived CDR1 and CDR2 are SQVTM and ANQGSEA. The CDR3 DNA reads as TGCAGCGTTGGGGAGAGGGTAGGTGATGGCTACACCTTC. Translation gives CSVGERVGDGYTF.

This sequence joins TRBV30 and TRBJ1-2; 9 nucleotides line up with TRBD1. After removal of 1 base from V and 2 bases from J, the junction contained 5 bases not matched to a gene. The CDR3 extends over 15 amino acids. Per the germline V gene, CDR1 is GTSNPN and CDR2 is SVGIG (reference sequence). This CDR3 reads CAWSEPTGGNYGYTF. DNA for the CDR3: TGTGCCTGGAGTGAACCGACAGGGGGAAACTATGGCTACACCTTC.

The chain links TRBV5-1 to TRBJ1-5; D ambiguous. The germline V and J ends were trimmed by 5 bases and 4 bases, with 10 bases remaining between them. The CDR3 has 13 amino acids. CDR1 and CDR2 (germline): SGHRS, YFSETQ. The CDR3 coding sequence is TGCGCCAGCAGGGATTCCGAGAATCAGCCCCAGCATTTT. This gives the protein CASRDSENQPQHF.

This chain connects TRBV5-1 to TRBJ1-6, with a tentative D call TRBD1 (6 bases). Per germline, CDR1 SGHRS and CDR2 YFSETQ. The CDR3 runs to 16 residues. Trimming removed 7 bases from V and 3 bases from J, with 17 bases in between. CDR3 bases: TGCGCCAGCCGCATCGGGGGGCAAGGCTATAATTCACCCCTCCACTTT. Residues: CASRIGGQGYNSPLHF.

V is TRBV6-1 and J is TRBJ2-5; D could derive from TRBD1 or TRBD2 (7 bases each). The CDR3 is 12 amino acids. Between the trimmed V and J ends, which lost 3 bases and 7 bases, there was a span of 9 bases. The germline V gene has CDR1 MNHNS and CDR2 SASEGT. The CDR3 DNA reads TGTGCCAGCAGTGACAGGGGGGGGACCCAGTACTTC. It encodes CASSDRGGTQYF.

V usage is TRBV18 and J usage is TRBJ2-5; 10 nucleotides agree with TRBD1. This CDR3 is built from 16 residues. V gave up 3 bases and J gave up 5 bases; unmatched junction bases: 9. Germline CDR1 KGHSH, CDR2 LQKENI. The CDR3 nucleotides are TGTGCCAGCTCACCTTCTGACAGGGGGCTCTCGGAGACCCAGTACTTC. Its protein is CASSPSDRGLSETQYF.

V and J are TRBV4-2 and TRBJ1-1, with D perhaps TRBD1 (5 bases). This CDR3 contains 16 residues. The germline V gene encodes CDR1 LGHNA and CDR2 YNFKEQ. The V gene lost 1 base and the J gene lost 5 bases, with 17 bases spanning the gap. CDR3 DNA: TGTGCCAGCAGCCAAGTGGTCAGGGCAAGTGATACTGAAGCTTTCTTT. Translating it yields CASSQVVRASDTEAFF.

The rearrangement uses TRBV11-1 and TRBJ2-1; D is ambiguous. The CDR3 contains 12 residues. The germline gives CDR1 SGHAT, CDR2 FQDESV (reference sequence). V lost 5 bases, J lost 6 bases, and 8 bases lay in between. The CDR3 is CASSLNTNEQFF. DNA of the CDR3: TGTGCCAGCAGCCTGAACACCAATGAGCAGTTCTTC. The full variable domain, with the rest looked up from reference TRBV11-1 and TRBJ2-1, is EAEVAQSPRYKITEKSQAVAFWCDPISGHATLYWYRQILGQGPELLVQFQDESVVDDSQLPKDRFSAERLKGVDSTLKIQPAELGDSAMYLCASSLNTNEQFFGPGTRLTVL.

The chain links TRBV15 to TRBJ2-1; D tentatively reads TRBD1 or TRBD2 (5 bases each). Germline CDR1 is LNHNV and CDR2 is YYDKDF (reference sequence). This CDR3 region has 14 residues. Between the trimmed V and J ends, which lost 0 bases and 8 bases, there was a span of 11 bases. The CDR3 coding sequence is TGTGCCACCAGCAGAGATACTTGGGGGTATGAGCAGTTCTTC. Its translation: CATSRDTWGYEQFF.

The V gene is TRBV7-3, the J gene TRBJ2-3; D remains unclear. Looked up from germline, CDR1 is SGHTA and CDR2 is FQGTGA. This CDR3 has 11 amino acids. The V gene lost 5 bases and the J gene lost 5 bases, with 5 bases spanning the gap. The CDR3 DNA sequence: TGTGCCAGCAGCCTTAGAGATACGCAGTATTTT. This encodes CASSLRDTQYF.

This chain links TRBV10-3 with TRBJ1-1; weak D call: TRBD1 (5 bases). V was trimmed by 2 bases and J by 4 bases, leaving 11 bases between them. CDR1 is ENHRY and CDR2 is SYGVKD in the germline V gene. CDR3 size: 14 residues. CDR3 amino acids: CAISEGTWSTEAFF. The CDR3 region has the DNA TGTGCCATCAGTGAGGGGACGTGGAGCACTGAAGCTTTCTTT.

The chain uses TRBV21-1 and TRBJ2-5; TRBD1, the table's D call, lacks a check against the DNA. TRBV21-1 is reported as a pseudogene. The CDR3 extends over 16 amino acids. The DNA for the CDR3 is TGTGCCAGCAGCATGTACAACAGGGACCGACAAGAGACCCAGTACTTC. Protein: CASSMYNRDRQETQYF.

This clone was found once. V usage is TRBV6-6 and J usage is TRBJ2-2; 7 bases line up with TRBD1. V lost 2 bases, J lost 2 bases, and 2 bases stayed unmatched. Germline CDR1 reads MNHNY; CDR2 reads SVGAGI (reference sequence). The CDR3 spans 15 residues. The chain's CDR3 is CASSYRTGNTGELFF. Written as DNA, the CDR3 is TGTGCCAGCAGTTACCGGACAGGAAACACCGGGGAGCTGTTTTTT.

With regard to this clone: A read error may account for a junction end that differs from germline. The sample carries other DNA sequences with the same CDR3. V gene TRBV6-5 combines with J gene TRBJ2-3; 7 nucleotides agree with TRBD2. Germline V gene sequence: CDR1 MNHEY, CDR2 SVGAGI. The CDR3 has 13 residues. CDR3: CASSQKLASTQYF. The DNA of the CDR3 is TGTGCCAGCAGTCAAAAACTAGCGAGTACGCAATATTTT.